The TCR beta chain described here comes from a study of OX40 agonist ivuxolimab in advanced cancers. TCRdb's copy holds only in-frame clones and misses some; the assay was immunoSEQ multiplex PCR. The table has around 93,000 clones, around nine tenths seen once; the top ten hold 1.5% to 2%. V lost 7 bases, J lost 5 bases, and 23 bases stayed unmatched. The length of the CDR3 is 18 residues. The germline gives CDR1 MGHDK, CDR2 SYGVNS. The chain recombines TRBV25-1 with TRBJ2-7; 7 positions match TRBD1. Sequences were derived from CD4+ or CD8+ T cells sorted from blood, sampled in a trial of the OX40 agonist ivuxolimab. The sequence came from an adult with an advanced solid tumor such as melanoma, head and neck, liver or kidney cancer. The CDR3, as DNA: TGTGCCAGCACCGAGGTGGTTGTAAGACAGGGAATTTTCGACGAGCAGTACTTC. Protein: CASTEVVVRQGIFDEQYF.